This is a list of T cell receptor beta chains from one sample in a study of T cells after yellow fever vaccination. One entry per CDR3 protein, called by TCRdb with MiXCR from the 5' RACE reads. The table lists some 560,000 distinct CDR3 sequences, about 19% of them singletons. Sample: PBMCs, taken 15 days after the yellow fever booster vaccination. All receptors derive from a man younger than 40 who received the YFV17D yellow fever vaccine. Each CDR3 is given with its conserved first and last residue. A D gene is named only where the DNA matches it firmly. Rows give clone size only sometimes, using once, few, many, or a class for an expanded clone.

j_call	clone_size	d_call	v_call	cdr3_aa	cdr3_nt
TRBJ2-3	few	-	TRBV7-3	CASSLLGGSTDTQYF	TGTGCCAGCAGCTTACTCGGGGGTAGCACAGATACGCAGTATTTT
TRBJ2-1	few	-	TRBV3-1	CASSQDHGNYNEQFF	TGTGCCAGCAGCCAAGATCACGGGAATTACAATGAGCAGTTCTTC
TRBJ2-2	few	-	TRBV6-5	CASSYNQLLGELFF	TGTGCCAGCAGTTATAATCAACTTCTGGGGGAGCTGTTTTTT
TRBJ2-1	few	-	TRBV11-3	CASSFSSKQFF	TGTGCCAGCAGCTTCTCTAGTAAGCAGTTCTTC
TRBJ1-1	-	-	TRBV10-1	CASSESRGTEAFF	TGCGCCAGCAGTGAGTCCCGAGGGACTGAAGCTTTCTTT
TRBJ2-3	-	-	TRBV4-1	CASSRDGEETDTQYF	TGCGCCAGCAGCAGGGACGGGGAGGAGACAGATACGCAGTATTTT
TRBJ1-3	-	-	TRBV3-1	CASSQDPGAYSGNTIYF	TGTGCCAGCAGCCAAGATCCGGGGGCGTACTCTGGAAACACCATATATTTT
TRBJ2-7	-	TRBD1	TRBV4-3	CASSQGRQGNYEQYF	TGCGCCAGCAGCCAAGGGCGACAGGGCAACTACGAGCAGTACTTC
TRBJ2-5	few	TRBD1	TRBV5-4	CASSVTGGLETQYF	TGTGCCAGCAGCGTGACAGGGGGCCTGGAGACCCAGTACTTC
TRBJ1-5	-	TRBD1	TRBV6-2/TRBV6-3	CASTTGGRNQPQHF	TGTGCCAGCACTACAGGGGGTAGGAATCAGCCCCAGCATTTT
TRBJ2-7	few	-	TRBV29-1	CSGLRDNSYEQYF	TGCAGCGGCCTCCGGGACAACTCCTACGAGCAGTACTTC
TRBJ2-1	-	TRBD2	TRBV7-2	CASSLEGTSDYNEQFF	TGTGCCAGCAGCTTAGAAGGGACTAGCGACTACAATGAGCAGTTCTTC
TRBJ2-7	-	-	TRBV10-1	CASSDSGNEQYF	TGCGCCAGCAGTGATTCCGGCAACGAGCAGTACTTC
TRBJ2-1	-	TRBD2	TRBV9	CASSVGGRAINEQFF	TGTGCCAGCAGCGTAGGCGGGAGGGCCATAAATGAGCAGTTCTTC
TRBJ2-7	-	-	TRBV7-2	CASSRGGTSLTYEQYF	TGTGCCAGCAGTCGGGGAGGTACATCCCTTACCTACGAGCAGTACTTC
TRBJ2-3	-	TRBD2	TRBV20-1	CSVRSGSRTDTQYF	TGCAGTGTTAGGAGCGGGAGTCGCACAGATACGCAGTATTTT
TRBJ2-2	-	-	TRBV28	CASSLERGRNTGELFF	TGTGCCAGCAGTTTAGAAAGAGGAAGGAACACCGGGGAGCTGTTTTTT
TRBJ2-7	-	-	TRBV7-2	CGSSRQKVYYYEQYF	TGTGGCAGCAGCCGACAAAAGGTTTACTACTACGAGCAGTACTTC
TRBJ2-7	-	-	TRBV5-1	CASSTQPSGEQYF	TGCGCCAGCAGCACACAGCCGTCGGGCGAGCAGTACTTC
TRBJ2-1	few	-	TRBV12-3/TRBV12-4	CASSPERRYNEQFF	TGTGCCAGCAGTCCCGAGAGACGATACAATGAGCAGTTCTTC
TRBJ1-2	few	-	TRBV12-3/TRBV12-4	CASSPPYGYTF	TGTGCCAGCAGTCCCCCATATGGCTACACCTTC
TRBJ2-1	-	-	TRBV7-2	CASSPRTGGEQFF	TGTGCCAGCAGCCCTCGGACTGGCGGTGAGCAGTTCTTC
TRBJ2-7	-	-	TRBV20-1	CSPRDFSYEQYF	TGCAGCCCCCGGGACTTCTCCTACGAGCAGTACTTC
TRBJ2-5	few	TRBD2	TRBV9	CASSMGLAEETQYF	TGTGCCAGCAGCATGGGACTAGCGGAAGAGACCCAGTACTTC
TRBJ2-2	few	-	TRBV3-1	CASNLRGGLNTGELFF	TGTGCCAGCAATCTAAGGGGGGGATTAAACACCGGGGAGCTGTTTTTT
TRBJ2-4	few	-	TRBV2	CASSELGLLAKNIQYF	TGTGCCAGCAGTGAACTTGGACTCCTAGCCAAAAACATTCAGTACTTC
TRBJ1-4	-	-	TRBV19	CASSLAREKLFF	TGTGCCAGTAGCCTCGCAAGAGAAAAACTGTTTTTT
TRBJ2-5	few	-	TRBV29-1	CSVDTGTDKETQYF	TGCAGCGTGGATACGGGGACGGATAAAGAGACCCAGTACTTC
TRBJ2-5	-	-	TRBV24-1	CATSDSRGSAETQYF	TGTGCCACCAGTGATTCGAGGGGAAGTGCGGAGACCCAGTACTTC
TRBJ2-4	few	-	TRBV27	CASSQGVPKNIQYF	TGTGCCAGCAGCCAGGGCGTCCCCAAAAACATTCAGTACTTC
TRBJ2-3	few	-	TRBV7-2	CASSLESGWADTQYF	TGTGCCAGCAGCTTAGAATCAGGGTGGGCAGATACGCAGTATTTT
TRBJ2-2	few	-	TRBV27	CASTNSLAGSGELFF	TGTGCCAGCACCAACAGCCTAGCCGGGTCCGGGGAGCTGTTTTTT
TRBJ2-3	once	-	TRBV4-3	CASSQERGPDTQYF	TGCGCCAGCAGCCAAGAGAGGGGCCCAGATACGCAGTATTTT
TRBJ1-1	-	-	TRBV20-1	CSASRLEAFF	TGCAGTGCTAGCAGACTCGAAGCTTTCTTT
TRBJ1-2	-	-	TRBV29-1	CSVVSEGGDYGYTF	TGCAGCGTTGTCTCGGAGGGAGGGGACTATGGCTACACCTTC
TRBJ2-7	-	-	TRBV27	CASSWDTEGSEQYF	TGTGCCAGCAGTTGGGATACCGAGGGCAGCGAGCAGTACTTC
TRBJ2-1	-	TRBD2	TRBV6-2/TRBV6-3	CASSYLGAGGRNEQFF	TGTGCCAGCAGTTACTTAGGGGCGGGAGGACGGAATGAGCAGTTCTTC
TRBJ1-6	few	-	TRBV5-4	CASRTETGNSPLHF	TGTGCCAGCAGGACAGAGACGGGAAATTCACCCCTCCACTTT
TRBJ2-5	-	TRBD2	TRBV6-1	CASMTSGSETQYF	TGTGCCAGCATGACTAGCGGGAGTGAGACCCAGTACTTC
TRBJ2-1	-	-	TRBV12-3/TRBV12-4	CASSFVRGEQFF	TGTGCCAGCAGTTTTGTGCGGGGTGAGCAGTTCTTC
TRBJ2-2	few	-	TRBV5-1	CASSLERELFF	TGCGCCAGCAGCTTGGAGAGGGAGCTGTTTTTT
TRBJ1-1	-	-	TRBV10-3	CAISESLATEAFF	TGTGCCATCAGTGAGTCTCTAGCCACTGAAGCTTTCTTT